This T cell receptor (beta chain) appears in the sequencing data of a study of blood T cells in healthy people across ages. Staff drew ten milliliters of peripheral blood from each donor. Total RNA was extracted at no less than 5.5 micrograms per sample. Combining a sample-barcoded 5' primer with a J-beta primer mix, a second PCR ran for roughly 7 to 11 cycles. A template-switch adaptor that had 12 random nucleotides put a tag on each cDNA molecule. TCRdb reprocessed the 5' RACE reads with MiXCR, giving one entry per CDR3 protein. The data contain 800,000 to 1,300,000 distinct CDR3 sequences, around 25% of them singletons. In this sample, this clonotype turned up a few times. V lost 0 bases, J lost 4 bases, and 9 bases lay in between. The length of the CDR3 is 15 residues. Germline CDR1 LNHNV, CDR2 YYDKDF (reference sequence). This sample was shared with a second study, whose subject was T cells of mothers and their children.

The chain joins TRBV15 to TRBJ1-4, with no clear D. The sequencing sample was made of blood. This clonotype was obtained from a girl aged 2 to 9 in good health. DNA of the CDR3: TGTGCCACCAGCAGAGAGGTGGCCATTAATGAAAAACTGTTTTTT. It translates to CATSREVAINEKLFF. Combining the CDR3 with reference TRBV15 and TRBJ1-4 gives the whole variable domain DAMVIQNPRYQVTQFGKPVTLSCSQTLNHNVMYWYQQKSSQAPKLLFHYYDKDFNNEADTPDNFQSRRPNTSFCFLDIRSPGLGDTAMYLCATSREVAINEKLFFGSGTQLSVL.